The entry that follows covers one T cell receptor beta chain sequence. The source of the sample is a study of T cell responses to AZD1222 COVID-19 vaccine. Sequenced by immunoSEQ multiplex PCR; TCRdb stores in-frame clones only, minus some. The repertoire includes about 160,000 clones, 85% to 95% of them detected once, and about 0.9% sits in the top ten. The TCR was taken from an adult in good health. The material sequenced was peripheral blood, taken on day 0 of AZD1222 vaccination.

CDR3 loop: CASSLWLGPGQINSPLHF. The CDR3 DNA reads as TGTGCCAGCAGCTTGTGGTTAGGCCCGGGACAGATTAATTCACCCCTCCACTTT. The chain combines TRBV5-6 with TRBJ1-6; 7 bases align to TRBD1. Per the germline V gene, CDR1 is SGHDT and CDR2 is YYEEEE. With V trimmed by 1 base and J by 6 bases, 13 bases remained unmatched. The CDR3 totals 18 residues.